This T cell receptor (beta chain) derives from a study of blood T cell repertoires in COVID-19. The CDR3 is 18 residues long. The germline CDR1 and CDR2 sequences are LNHDA and SQIVND (reference sequence). With 5 bases clipped from V and 6 bases from J, the junction kept 17 bases outside the gene matches. Repertoires were generated with immunoSEQ multiplex PCR, while TCRdb's copy carries only in-frame clones and drops some. The sample has roughly 50,000 clones, more than 90% seen once. This TCR was sampled from a man between 50 and 59 years old with active COVID-19. The sample taken for sequencing was peripheral blood. V gene TRBV19 combines with J gene TRBJ2-5; TRBD1 aligns across 11 bases. DNA for the CDR3: TGTGCCAGTAGTCTAGCGGGGACAGGGGGAGGCTTACTGAAGACCCAGTACTTC. It encodes CASSLAGTGGGLLKTQYF.